These 3 T cell receptor beta chains were all obtained from the same sample, sequenced in a study of blood T cells in healthy people across ages. The use of a sample-barcoded 5' primer and a J-beta primer mix characterized a second PCR of roughly 6 to 11 cycles. Via MiXCR, TCRdb re-called the 5' RACE reads, giving one row per CDR3 protein. The sample contains fewer than 900,000 distinct CDR3 sequences, about half of which appear only once. Sequencing was carried out using blood. Every receptor here comes from a woman aged 55-69 years in good health.

V is TRBV12-3 or TRBV12-4 and J is TRBJ1-2, with 7 bases matching TRBD1. The CDR3 is made up of 14 amino acids. The trim removed 6 bases at V and 12 bases at J, leaving 16 bases unmatched. Here the CDR3 DNA reads TGTGCCAGCAGGTCTACCGGGACAGCTTTAGGCCACACCTTC. As protein: CASRSTGTALGHTF.

This clonotype was observed a few times. The chain links TRBV18 to TRBJ1-4; no definite D call. CDR3 length: 14 residues. V lost 0 bases and J lost 8, with 10 bases in between. Germline V gives CDR1 KGHSH, CDR2 LQKENI. This chain's CDR3 is CASSPPEDAEKLFF. Here the CDR3 DNA reads TGTGCCAGCTCACCACCTGAGGATGCCGAAAAACTGTTTTTT.

The genes are TRBV20-1 and TRBJ2-7, with TRBD2 identical over 8 bases. The junction had 10 bases not matched to a gene; V was cut back by 5 bases and J by 7 bases. The CDR3 sequence is 13 residues long. Germline-derived CDR1 and CDR2 are DFQATT and SNEGSKA (reference sequence). CDR3: CSAPETVAGEQYF. The CDR3 DNA is TGCAGTGCTCCCGAGACTGTAGCGGGAGAGCAGTACTTC.